Listed here is a single T cell receptor beta chain. Trimming shortened V by 0 bases and J by 2 bases, and 17 bases separated the two germline ends. The CDR3 is 18 amino acids. Germline loops: CDR1 KGHSH, CDR2 LQKENI. This entry belongs to a study of T cell responses to AZD1222 COVID-19 vaccine. The method was immunoSEQ multiplex PCR; TCRdb's version includes in-frame clones alone and lacks a portion of them. The repertoire holds more than 95,000 clones, with roughly 90% as singletons. The genes are TRBV18 and TRBJ2-1; perhaps TRBD2 as D (6 bases). This sequence was found in an adult in good health. This sample comprised peripheral blood, obtained on day 0 of AZD1222 vaccination. The CDR3 protein is CASSPPGRSGGPYNEQFF. CDR3 bases: TGTGCCAGCTCACCACCCGGGAGATCTGGGGGACCCTACAATGAGCAGTTCTTC.